These 18 T cell receptor beta chains originate from one sample sequenced in a study of beta chain features in type 1 diabetes. Study-wide findings and caveats: Researchers report that Type 1 diabetes patients had moderately but significantly shorter TCRB CDR3s across all four CD4+ subsets.

Sequencing targeted expressed TCRB transcripts, as all isolated RNA had been reverse transcribed. Sequenced by immunoSEQ multiplex PCR; TCRdb stores in-frame clones only, minus some. This table has about 370,000 clones, about 10% appearing once. These TCRs are of unknown antigen specificity. The sequenced material came from central memory CD4+ T cells from blood. The origin of the receptors is a man younger than 45 with type 1 diabetes.

This clone appeared a few times. The chain carries TRBV7-2 and TRBJ1-2, with D unclear. The germline V gene has CDR1 SGHTA and CDR2 FQGNSA. The CDR3 spans 13 residues. The ends were cut back, 0 bases at V and 8 bases at J, with 10 bases in the middle. DNA for the CDR3: TGTGCCAGCAGCTTAGCGGGCCCGGTCGGCTACACCTTC. Residues: CASSLAGPVGYTF. The full variable domain, in which reference TRBV7-2 and TRBJ1-2 provide the parts outside the CDR3, is GAGVSQSPSNKVTEKGKDVELRCDPISGHTALYWYRQSLGQGLEFLIYFQGNSAPDKSGLPSDRFSAERTGGSVSTLTIQRTQQEDSAVYLCASSLAGPVGYTFGSGTRLTVV.

This clone was seen more than once but under ten times. V is TRBV18 and J is TRBJ1-1; D remains unclear. The CDR3 is 14 residues long. V shed 10 bases and J shed 3 bases, with 18 bases lying between them. Germline V gene sequence: CDR1 KGHSH, CDR2 LQKENI. The CDR3 loop reads CATSRRVVDTEAFF. DNA of the CDR3: TGTGCCACCTCCCGTCGGGTGGTTGACACTGAAGCTTTCTTT.

The chain recombines TRBV11-2 with TRBJ1-3, with unresolved D. Germline CDR1 is SGHAT and CDR2 is FQNNGV. The V gene lost 0 bases and the J gene lost 0 bases, with 12 bases spanning the gap. The CDR3 contains 17 residues. The CDR3 DNA reads TGTGCCAGCAGCTTAGACCGTAGACACCGCTCTGGAAACACCATATATTTT. Translating gives CASSLDRRHRSGNTIYF. Combining the CDR3 with reference TRBV11-2 and TRBJ1-3 gives the whole variable domain EAGVAQSPRYKIIEKRQSVAFWCNPISGHATLYWYQQILGQGPKLLIQFQNNGVVDDSQLPKDRFSAERLKGVDSTLKIQPAKLEDSAVYLCASSLDRRHRSGNTIYFGEGSWLTVV.

Note on this clone: Other nucleotide sequences from this sample produce the same CDR3. This sequence joins TRBV5-1 and TRBJ1-1; D unresolved. The V and J ends lost 0 bases and 1 base respectively, with 7 bases between them. This CDR3 spans 14 amino acids. CDR1 is SGHRS, CDR2 YFSETQ, per germline. CDR3 residues: CASSLAGENTEAFF. In nucleotides, the CDR3 is TGCGCCAGCAGCTTGGCCGGGGAGAACACTGAAGCTTTCTTT.

This clone was counted at least ten times. This CDR3 reads CASSPDGEGMERTQYF. The CDR3 DNA reads as TGTGCCAGCAGCCCCGACGGGGAGGGGATGGAAAGGACCCAGTACTTC. The chain employs TRBV11-1 and TRBJ2-5; 7 nucleotides align to TRBD2. Germline V lookup: CDR1 SGHAT, CDR2 FQDESV (reference sequence). This CDR3 region has 16 residues. V trimming: 5 bases; J trimming: 7 bases; junction bases outside the gene matches: 16.

This clone was seen at least ten times. This chain uses TRBV7-9 with TRBJ2-2; D is unclear. The CDR3 runs to 12 residues. Trimming took 2 bases from V and 8 from J, leaving 6 bases between them. Per germline, CDR1 SEHNR and CDR2 FQNEAQ (reference sequence). This CDR3 reads CASSLMAGELFF. CDR3 nucleotide sequence: TGTGCCAGCAGCTTAATGGCTGGGGAGCTGTTTTTT.

This clone has a handful of counts. V usage is TRBV28 and J usage is TRBJ2-2; 10 bases are a match to TRBD2. This CDR3 has 18 residues. The V gene end was trimmed by 4 bases and the J gene end by 7 bases; junction bases not matched to a gene: 15. In germline, CDR1 is MDHEN, CDR2 SYDVKM. The chain's CDR3 is CASSSPASGSYFSGELFF. The CDR3 DNA follows: TGTGCCAGCAGTTCTCCTGCTAGCGGGAGTTATTTCAGCGGGGAGCTGTTTTTT.

The chain uses TRBV7-9 and TRBJ2-5; 8 bases agree with TRBD2. Per germline, CDR1 SEHNR and CDR2 FQNEAQ (reference sequence). The CDR3 is 14 residues long. V lost 5 bases, J lost 4 bases, and 6 bases stayed unmatched. The CDR3 region has the DNA TGTGCCAGCAGCCTTCGGGAGGGGAGAGAGACCCAGTACTTC. It codes for CASSLREGRETQYF.

This clone was observed at least ten times. The genes are TRBV7-2 and TRBJ2-7; 8 positions agree with TRBD1. V lost 0 bases and J lost 0; bases outside the gene matches: 4. Germline CDR1 SGHTA, CDR2 FQGNSA. This CDR3 is 16 amino acids long. CDR3 sequence reads: CASSLARDRGSYEQYF. The CDR3, as DNA: TGTGCCAGCAGCTTAGCGCGAGACAGGGGCTCCTACGAGCAGTACTTC.

This clone was seen ten or more times. The chain is built from TRBV4-2 and TRBJ1-3; D is perhaps TRBD1 (5 bases). This CDR3 spans 14 amino acids. Per the germline V gene, CDR1 is LGHNA and CDR2 is YNFKEQ. Trimming shortened V by 1 base and J by 4 bases, and 8 bases separated the two germline ends. The CDR3 sequence: CASSQVQDGNTIYF. Written as DNA, the CDR3 is TGTGCCAGCAGCCAAGTACAGGACGGAAACACCATATATTTT.

This clone was seen more than once but under ten times. V gene TRBV5-4 combines with J gene TRBJ2-5; 9 bases fit TRBD2. Losses at the gene ends were 4 bases for V and 2 bases for J; bases not matched to a gene: 6. CDR3 length equals 15 residues. CDR1 SGHNT and CDR2 YYREEE come from the germline V gene (reference sequence). The CDR3 is CASSTRTSEQETQYF. The CDR3 coding sequence is TGTGCCAGCAGCACAAGGACTAGCGAACAAGAGACCCAGTACTTC.

CDR3 nucleotides: TGCAGCGTTGGTCAGGGGGGGCGGAATCAGCCCCAGCATTTT. It translates to CSVGQGGRNQPQHF. The chain is built from TRBV29-1 and TRBJ1-5; TRBD1 matches 7 bases. V lost 4 bases to trimming and J lost 4 bases; unmatched junction nucleotides: 7. CDR1 and CDR2 (germline): SQVTM, ANQGSEA. The CDR3 loop spans 14 amino acids.

In this sample, this clone turned up a few times. The J gene is TRBJ2-1, the V gene TRBV28; 8 nucleotides align to TRBD2. The junction had 9 bases not matched to a gene; V was cut back by 7 bases and J by 7 bases. Germline-derived CDR1 and CDR2 are MDHEN and SYDVKM. The CDR3 runs 14 residues. CDR3: CASTPAGDGNEQFF. The CDR3 coding sequence is TGTGCCAGCACCCCAGCGGGAGACGGGAATGAGCAGTTCTTC.

This clone was observed a few times. J is TRBJ2-5 and V is TRBV6-1; possibly TRBD1 for D (6 bases). V lost 3 bases, J lost 0 bases, and 11 bases lay in between. This CDR3 is 15 amino acids long. Germline CDR1 reads MNHNS; CDR2 reads SASEGT. Written as DNA, the CDR3 is TGTGCCAGCAGTGAGGGGCAGGGGCACCAAGAGACCCAGTACTTC. It specifies CASSEGQGHQETQYF.

The chain uses TRBV7-2 and TRBJ2-1, with a possible D match to TRBD2 (5 bases). The CDR3 has 17 amino acids. Germline V gene sequence: CDR1 SGHTA, CDR2 FQGNSA. The germline V and J ends were trimmed by 3 bases and 0 bases, with 15 bases remaining between them. For the CDR3, the DNA is TGTGCCAGCAGCTTGGGGTGGAGCGGTTCCTCCTACAATGAGCAGTTCTTC. Amino acids: CASSLGWSGSSYNEQFF. Filled out from reference TRBV7-2 and TRBJ2-1, the complete variable domain reads GAGVSQSPSNKVTEKGKDVELRCDPISGHTALYWYRQSLGQGLEFLIYFQGNSAPDKSGLPSDRFSAERTGGSVSTLTIQRTQQEDSAVYLCASSLGWSGSSYNEQFFGPGTRLTVL.

The rearrangement uses TRBV4-2 and TRBJ2-3, with unresolved D. V was trimmed by 2 bases and J by 6 bases, leaving 15 bases between them. This CDR3 comprises 15 residues. Germline V gene lookup returns CDR1 LGHNA and CDR2 YNFKEQ. Here the CDR3 reads CASSQSWDLEDTQYF. Written as DNA, the CDR3 is TGTGCCAGCAGCCAATCGTGGGATTTGGAGGATACGCAGTATTTT.

The rearrangement joins TRBV5-1 to TRBJ2-1; possible D gene TRBD1, 6 bases. V was pared by 5 bases and J by 9 bases, with 15 bases between. Germline assignment: CDR1 SGHRS and CDR2 YFSETQ. The CDR3 totals 13 residues. The CDR3 sequence is CASSSQGMAEQFF. In DNA, the CDR3 is TGCGCCAGCAGTTCACAGGGCATGGCTGAGCAGTTCTTC.

This clone came up a few times. The gene calls are TRBV27 and TRBJ2-7, with TRBD1 matching 7 bases. The CDR3 is 17 residues long. CDR1 and CDR2 (germline): MNHEY, SMNVEV (reference sequence). The J segment lost 2 bases and the V segment lost 3 bases, leaving 13 bases of the junction unmatched. In DNA form, the CDR3 reads TGTGCCAGCAGTTTGTGGCCGGGACAGAGTAATACCTACGAGCAGTACTTC. Its protein is CASSLWPGQSNTYEQYF.